Each of the 32 T cell receptor beta chains below was sequenced from the same sample in a study of cytomegalovirus exposure and HLA in healthy donors. PCR involved 60 Vbeta and 13 Jbeta primers. Data came from immunoSEQ multiplex PCR; TCRdb stores just in-frame clones and leaves some out. This table holds just over 150,000 clones. The sample comprised PBMCs. These receptors all come from a woman aged 55 to 70 in good health and CMV-seronegative.

The chain is built from TRBV5-4 and TRBJ2-3; unclear D gene. The germline CDR1 and CDR2 sequences are SGHNT and YYREEE (reference sequence). V dropped 4 bases and J dropped 2 bases, with 5 bases sitting between them. The CDR3 is made up of 12 amino acids. The CDR3 is CASSLDTDTQYF. The CDR3 DNA reads TGTGCCAGCAGCCTAGACACAGATACGCAGTATTTT.

The genes are TRBV7-8 and TRBJ1-5; a possible D gene is TRBD1 (6 bases). The CDR3 is 18 amino acids. CDR1 is SGHVS and CDR2 is FQNEAQ in the germline V gene. The ends were cut back, 1 base at V and 0 bases at J, with 16 bases in the middle. The CDR3: CASSLGPLQGYSNQPQHF. The CDR3 DNA reads TGTGCCAGCAGCTTAGGCCCCCTACAGGGCTATAGCAATCAGCCCCAGCATTTT.

The V call is TRBV5-1, the J call TRBJ2-5, with a weak D call TRBD2 (6 bases). Germline lookup yields CDR1 SGHRS and CDR2 YFSETQ. The CDR3 consists of 14 residues. Trimming pared 1 base from V and 11 bases from J, leaving 18 bases between. As DNA, the CDR3 is TGCGCCAGCAGCTTGCCGGAGGGAAGAGGAGAGCAGTACTTC. Encoded protein: CASSLPEGRGEQYF.

The chain has TRBV7-9 and TRBJ2-3; weak D call: TRBD2 (6 bases). Germline CDR1 SEHNR, CDR2 FQNEAQ (reference sequence). CDR3 size: 15 residues. V was cut by 2 bases and J by 4 bases, with 13 bases left in between. CDR3 DNA: TGTGCCAGCAGCTTATTGCGGGGCCTCGCAGATACGCAGTATTTT. Residues: CASSLLRGLADTQYF.

The V and J genes are TRBV5-1 and TRBJ1-2; TRBD1 is a possible D gene (6 bases). CDR3 length: 16 amino acids. Germline values: CDR1 SGHRS, CDR2 YFSETQ. Trimming cost V 3 bases and J 0 bases, with 15 bases left between them. The CDR3, as DNA: TGCGCCAGCAGCTCAAAGACAGGAGCTCCTAACTATGGCTACACCTTC. Protein sequence: CASSSKTGAPNYGYTF.

This chain links TRBV2 with TRBJ1-3, with a weak D call TRBD1 (5 bases). V lost 2 bases and J 6 bases, leaving 14 bases between the germline ends. The germline V gene has CDR1 SNHLY and CDR2 FYNNEI. The CDR3 loop spans 15 amino acids. CDR3 residues: CASSENTAGSNTIYF. For the CDR3, the DNA is TGTGCCAGCAGTGAAAATACCGCAGGGTCAAACACCATATATTTT.

The chain uses TRBV6-1 and TRBJ2-5; D is possibly TRBD1 (6 bases). Trimming stripped 0 bases from V and 9 bases from J, with 20 bases between. The CDR3 extends over 16 amino acids. The germline gives CDR1 MNHNS, CDR2 SASEGT. DNA for the CDR3: TGTGCCAGCAGTGAAGCCGGCAGGCTAGGGGGTTGGGCCCAGTACTTC. Its translation is CASSEAGRLGGWAQYF.

This chain uses TRBV7-2 with TRBJ1-6; the D is unclear. V dropped 2 bases and J dropped 9 bases, with 11 bases sitting between them. The germline V gene has CDR1 SGHTA and CDR2 FQGNSA. The CDR3 sequence is 14 residues long. CDR3 sequence (DNA): TGTGCCAGCAGCTTAATCCCGGAGGGTTCACCCCTCCACTTT. The encoded protein is CASSLIPEGSPLHF. The variable domain in full, with the rest retrieved from reference TRBV7-2 and TRBJ1-6, is GAGVSQSPSNKVTEKGKDVELRCDPISGHTALYWYRQSLGQGLEFLIYFQGNSAPDKSGLPSDRFSAERTGGSVSTLTIQRTQQEDSAVYLCASSLIPEGSPLHFGNGTRLTVT.

The chain uses TRBV11-2 and TRBJ1-1; a weak D match, TRBD1 (6 bases). The CDR3 runs to 13 residues. V lost 5 bases and J 1 base, leaving 8 bases between the germline ends. Per germline, CDR1 SGHAT and CDR2 FQNNGV. The CDR3, as DNA: TGTGCCAGCAGCCGACAGGAGAACACTGAAGCTTTCTTT. Its translation is CASSRQENTEAFF.

The V and J genes are TRBV10-2 and TRBJ2-7, with 7 bases that match TRBD2. The CDR3 contains 12 residues. With V trimmed by 4 bases and J by 6 bases, 3 bases remained unmatched. CDR1 is WSHSY, CDR2 SAAADI, per germline. The CDR3 coding sequence is TGCGCCAGCAGTGTTTGGGAGGGCGAGCAGTACTTC. Its protein is CASSVWEGEQYF.

This rearrangement joins TRBV7-9 to TRBJ2-3; D possibly corresponds to TRBD2 (5 bases). Trimming stripped 1 base from V and 0 bases from J, with 11 bases between. The CDR3 is 16 amino acids. Per the germline V gene, CDR1 is SEHNR and CDR2 is FQNEAQ (reference sequence). The CDR3 DNA sequence: TGTGCCAGCAGCTTAGATGGCAGGACTAGCACAGATACGCAGTATTTT. It translates to CASSLDGRTSTDTQYF.

The chain carries TRBV5-1 and TRBJ1-2, with 7 bases aligning to TRBD1. This CDR3 contains 13 residues. Germline V gene data show CDR1 as SGHRS and CDR2 as YFSETQ. The junction had 1 base not matched to a gene; V was cut back by 2 bases and J by 3 bases. The CDR3 DNA reads as TGCGCCAGCAGCTTCGGGACAGACTATGGCTACACCTTC. The encoded protein is CASSFGTDYGYTF.

The chain employs TRBV15 and TRBJ1-5; D remains ambiguous. The CDR3 contains 16 residues. V was clipped by 4 bases and J by 5 bases, with 18 bases between them. The V gene's germline CDR1 is LNHNV and CDR2 YYDKDF (reference sequence). CDR3 sequence reads: CATSKDFQATYQPQHF. CDR3 coding DNA: TGTGCCACCAGCAAGGATTTTCAGGCCACATATCAGCCCCAGCATTTT.

The chain uses TRBV15 and TRBJ2-7; D possibly corresponds to TRBD2 (6 bases). V was trimmed by 8 bases and J by 4 bases, leaving 15 bases between them. Per the germline V gene, CDR1 is LNHNV and CDR2 is YYDKDF (reference sequence). The CDR3 is 13 amino acids. The CDR3 DNA sequence: TGTGCCACCGGGGCGGGGATCGGGTACGAGCAGTACTTC. Protein: CATGAGIGYEQYF.

V gene TRBV10-3 combines with J gene TRBJ1-2; perhaps TRBD1 as D (6 bases). The germline CDR1 and CDR2 sequences are ENHRY and SYGVKD. The ends were cut back, 6 bases at V and 4 bases at J, with 12 bases in the middle. The CDR3 runs 13 residues. The CDR3 sequence is CAIRAGEIYGYTF. CDR3 nucleotides: TGTGCCATCAGGGCAGGGGAGATCTATGGCTACACCTTC.

The CDR3 nucleotides read TGCGCCAGCAGCCAAGTTCCAGGGGCGAACACTGAAGCTTTCTTT. Translation: CASSQVPGANTEAFF. V and J are TRBV4-1 and TRBJ1-1, with a tentative D call TRBD1 (6 bases). The CDR3 has 15 residues. Between the trimmed V and J ends, which lost 1 base and 1 base, there was a span of 10 bases. Germline V gives CDR1 MGHRA, CDR2 YSYEKL.

The chain joins TRBV4-3 to TRBJ2-5, with 8 bases aligning to TRBD2. The J call may not be correct, given that the DNA end is closer to TRBJ2-7. Germline-derived CDR1 and CDR2 are LGHNA and YSLEER. The length of the CDR3 is 15 residues. As DNA, the CDR3 is TGCGCCAGCAGCCAAGATCCGGGACTAGCCTACGAGCAGTACTTC. Encoded protein: CASSQDPGLAYEQYF.

The chain couples TRBV7-2 to TRBJ1-5; 7 positions match TRBD1. V trimming: 1 base; J trimming: 2 bases; junction bases outside the gene matches: 5. The CDR3 runs to 16 residues. Germline V gene sequence: CDR1 SGHTA, CDR2 FQGNSA. CDR3 loop: CASSLGQGFRNQPQHF. CDR3 coding DNA: TGTGCCAGCAGCTTAGGACAGGGATTTCGCAATCAGCCCCAGCATTTT.

This CDR3 reads CASSRARANVLTF. DNA for the CDR3: TGTGCCAGCAGCCGAGCCCGGGCCAACGTCCTGACTTTC. The V gene is TRBV5-8, the J gene TRBJ2-6; D unresolved. The germline CDR1 and CDR2 sequences are SGHTS and YDEGEE. This CDR3 has 13 residues. V shed 4 bases and J shed 5 bases, with 7 bases lying between them.

The V gene is TRBV5-1, the J gene TRBJ1-1; the match to TRBD1 covers 10 bases. Germline V gene data show CDR1 as SGHRS and CDR2 as YFSETQ. CDR3 size: 15 residues. Trimming removed 2 bases from V and 2 bases from J; junction bases left unmatched: 3. This chain's CDR3 is CASSLRTGGNTEAFF. As DNA, the CDR3 is TGCGCCAGCAGCTTACGGACAGGGGGAAACACTGAAGCTTTCTTT.

For this clone: Other DNA variants within this sample encode the same CDR3. J is TRBJ2-2 and V is TRBV6-5, with TRBD1 matching 8 bases. V dropped 6 bases and J dropped 5; count of bases not matched to a gene: 2. This CDR3 is built from 13 residues. Germline CDR1 reads MNHEY; CDR2 reads SVGAGI. The CDR3 region is CASSRDRTGELFF. CDR3 bases: TGTGCCAGCAGCCGGGACAGGACCGGGGAGCTGTTTTTT.

J is TRBJ2-1 and V is TRBV29-1; 12 nucleotides align to TRBD2. This CDR3 is 18 amino acids long. Trimming cost V 2 bases and J 8 bases; bases outside gene matches: 16. The germline gives CDR1 SQVTM, CDR2 ANQGSEA. The DNA for the CDR3 is TGCAGCGTTGAAATCCCTAGGACTAGCGGGGTGCAAGTCGATGAGCAGTTCTTC. Protein product: CSVEIPRTSGVQVDEQFF.

V usage is TRBV4-1 and J usage is TRBJ1-1; D is unclear. Looked up from germline, CDR1 is MGHRA and CDR2 is YSYEKL. V lost 1 base and J lost 1, with 4 bases in between. The CDR3 covers 13 residues. CDR3 coding DNA: TGCGCCAGCAGCCAAGCTAGGAACACTGAAGCTTTCTTT. Amino acids: CASSQARNTEAFF.

V is TRBV5-1 and J is TRBJ2-4; 9 nucleotides line up with TRBD2. The CDR3 covers 14 residues. Germline CDR1 reads SGHRS; CDR2 reads YFSETQ. J gave up 6 bases and V 4 bases, and 5 bases lay outside the gene matches. CDR3 region: CASSDSGRGNIQYF. In DNA, the CDR3 is TGCGCCAGCAGCGATAGCGGGAGAGGAAACATTCAGTACTTC. Based on the CDR3 plus reference TRBV5-1 and TRBJ2-4, the full variable domain is KAGVTQTPRYLIKTRGQQVTLSCSPISGHRSVSWYQQTPGQGLQFLFEYFSETQRNKGNFPGRFSGRQFSNSRSEMNVSTLELGDSALYLCASSDSGRGNIQYFGAGTRLSVL.

The chain combines TRBV18 with TRBJ2-5, with 9 bases fitting TRBD1. The germline gives CDR1 KGHSH, CDR2 LQKENI. The V segment lost 3 bases and the J segment 1 base; nucleotides outside the gene matches: 3. This CDR3 region has 15 residues. CDR3 nucleotides: TGTGCCAGCTCACCGTCGACAGGGGGCCAAGAGACCCAGTACTTC. Residues: CASSPSTGGQETQYF.

The chain combines TRBV7-2 with TRBJ2-7; D unclear. The CDR3 spans 10 residues. Germline loops: CDR1 SGHTA, CDR2 FQGNSA. V was cut by 8 bases and J by 4 bases, with 6 bases left in between. CDR3 amino acids: CASGQYEQYF. As DNA, the CDR3 is TGTGCCAGCGGGCAGTACGAGCAGTACTTC.

This chain uses TRBV5-6 with TRBJ1-4; TRBD1 might be the D (5 bases). CDR1 is SGHDT, CDR2 YYEEEE, per germline. CDR3 length: 16 amino acids. Trimming took 2 bases from V and 7 from J, leaving 18 bases between them. CDR3 DNA: TGTGCCAGCAGCTTAGGCCAGGGCGCACTCAGTGAAAAACTGTTTTTT. Protein sequence: CASSLGQGALSEKLFF. Variable domain in full (rest from reference TRBV5-6 and TRBJ1-4): DAGVTQSPTHLIKTRGQQVTLRCSPKSGHDTVSWYQQALGQGPQFIFQYYEEEERQRGNFPDRFSGHQFPNYSSELNVNALLLGDSALYLCASSLGQGALSEKLFFGSGTQLSVL.

The V call is TRBV27, the J call TRBJ2-2; D remains unclear. This CDR3 is built from 14 residues. The germline gives CDR1 MNHEY, CDR2 SMNVEV (reference sequence). Trimming removed 6 bases from V and 4 bases from J, with 12 bases in between. CDR3 nucleotide sequence: TGTGCCAGCAGCTACCTACAGAGCACCGGGGAGCTGTTTTTT. This translates into CASSYLQSTGELFF.

In regard to this clone: Because it lacks the conserved phenylalanine or tryptophan at the end, this CDR3 is likely a read error. V gene TRBV7-9 combines with J gene TRBJ1-1; D is possibly TRBD1 (5 bases). Trimming left V 3 bases short and J 10 bases short, with 12 bases between. The CDR3 extends over 12 amino acids. Looked up from germline, CDR1 is SEHNR and CDR2 is FQNEAQ (reference sequence). CDR3 in amino acids: CASSFPDGGAFL. CDR3 DNA: TGTGCCAGCAGCTTCCCTGACGGGGGAGCTTTCCTT.

This CDR3 reads CASSQGEDQPQHF. The CDR3 DNA sequence: TGTGCCAGCAGCCAAGGGGAAGATCAGCCCCAGCATTTT. This sequence joins TRBV7-3 and TRBJ1-5; weak D call: TRBD1 (5 bases). The length of the CDR3 is 13 residues. Germline CDR1 SGHTA, CDR2 FQGTGA. Trimming cost V 5 bases and J 5 bases, with 10 bases left between them.

Concerning this clone: The same CDR3 is also encoded by other DNA sequences in this sample. The chain couples TRBV5-1 to TRBJ1-1; TRBD1 matches 9 bases. This CDR3 contains 15 residues. V lost 2 bases and J lost 1; bases outside the gene matches: 3. The germline CDR1 and CDR2 sequences are SGHRS and YFSETQ. Written as DNA, the CDR3 is TGCGCCAGCAGCTTAAGGGGACAGGGGAACACTGAAGCTTTCTTT. Its translation is CASSLRGQGNTEAFF.

CDR3: CAWRGDSGNTIYF. CDR3 DNA sequence: TGTGCCTGGAGAGGGGATTCTGGAAACACCATATATTTT. V and J are TRBV30 and TRBJ1-3, with D tentatively TRBD1 (5 bases). Germline CDR1 is GTSNPN and CDR2 is SVGIG (reference sequence). V shed 3 bases and J shed 1 base, with 7 bases lying between them. The CDR3 has 13 residues.